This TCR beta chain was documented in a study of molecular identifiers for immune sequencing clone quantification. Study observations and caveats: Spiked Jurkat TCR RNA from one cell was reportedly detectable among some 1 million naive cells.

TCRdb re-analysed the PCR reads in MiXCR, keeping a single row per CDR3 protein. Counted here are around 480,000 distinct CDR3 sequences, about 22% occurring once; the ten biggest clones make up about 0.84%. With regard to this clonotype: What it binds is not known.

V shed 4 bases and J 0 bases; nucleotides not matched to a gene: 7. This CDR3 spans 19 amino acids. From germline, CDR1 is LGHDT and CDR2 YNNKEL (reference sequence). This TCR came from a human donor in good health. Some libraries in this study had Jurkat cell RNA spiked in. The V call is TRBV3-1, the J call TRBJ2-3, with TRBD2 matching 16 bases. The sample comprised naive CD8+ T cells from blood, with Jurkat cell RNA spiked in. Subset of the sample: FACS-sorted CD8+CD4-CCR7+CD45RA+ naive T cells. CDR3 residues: CASSLLGTSGGASTDTQYF. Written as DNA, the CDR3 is TGTGCCAGCAGCCTGTTAGGGACTAGCGGGGGGGCTAGCACAGATACGCAGTATTTT.